Each of the 17 T cell receptor beta chains below was sequenced from the same sample in a study of cytomegalovirus exposure and HLA in healthy donors. The PCR used 60 Vbeta and 13 Jbeta primers. The repertoire was sequenced with immunoSEQ multiplex PCR; TCRdb's copy has only in-frame clones and lacks some. Here the sample spans 150,000 to 250,000 clones, over 75% being singletons. Sequences were obtained from PBMCs. All receptors come from a boy aged 2 to 10 in good health and CMV-seronegative.

The chain uses TRBV6-1 and TRBJ2-4, with TRBD1 as a possible D gene (5 bases). This CDR3 has 15 amino acids. Trimming took 6 bases from V and 6 from J, leaving 18 bases between them. Germline CDR1 is MNHNS and CDR2 is SASEGT. This CDR3 reads CASSQGAGGVNIQYF. CDR3 bases: TGTGCCAGCAGCCAGGGCGCCGGCGGAGTAAACATTCAGTACTTC.

This clone was recorded a few times. The chain carries TRBV5-1 and TRBJ2-2; D may be TRBD2 (7 bases). The CDR3 has 15 amino acids. The V end was cut by 1 base, the J end by 9 bases, with 16 bases between. Germline loops: CDR1 SGHRS, CDR2 YFSETQ. The CDR3 nucleotides read TGCGCCAGCAGCTTGCGGGGCGGCGGGGGCCGGGAGCTGTTTTTT. It encodes CASSLRGGGGRELFF.

The V call is TRBV7-2, the J call TRBJ1-2; D not resolved. This CDR3 region has 15 residues. The V and J ends lost 5 bases and 4 bases respectively, with 17 bases between them. Germline lookup yields CDR1 SGHTA and CDR2 FQGNSA. The CDR3: CASSPGPNLFYGYTF. The DNA for the CDR3 is TGTGCCAGCAGCCCCGGTCCCAACCTTTTCTATGGCTACACCTTC.

The chain joins TRBV6-6 to TRBJ1-1; D may be TRBD1 (5 bases). The CDR3 contains 11 residues. The germline V gene encodes CDR1 MNHNY and CDR2 SVGAGI (reference sequence). With 10 bases removed from V and 4 bases from J, the gap between germline ends came to 10 bases. The DNA of the CDR3 is TGTGCCATCTTGGGGGGCACTGAAGCTTTCTTT. Its translation: CAILGGTEAFF.

The J gene is TRBJ2-3, the V gene TRBV6-5; no clear D gene. The length of the CDR3 is 15 residues. Trimming shortened V by 0 bases and J by 2 bases, and 9 bases separated the two germline ends. Germline values: CDR1 MNHEY, CDR2 SVGAGI. CDR3 region: CASSYSNLNTDTQYF. For the CDR3, the DNA is TGTGCCAGCAGTTACTCAAATCTAAACACAGATACGCAGTATTTT.

J is TRBJ2-5 and V is TRBV27, with D possibly being TRBD2 (6 bases). V lost 6 bases to trimming and J lost 3 bases, with 11 bases between them. The germline gives CDR1 MNHEY, CDR2 SMNVEV (reference sequence). This CDR3 region has 13 residues. For the CDR3, the DNA is TGTGCCAGCAGGTCGGGACTCAAAGAGACCCAGTACTTC. Translation: CASRSGLKETQYF.

The chain is built from TRBV7-4 and TRBJ2-5, with D possibly matching TRBD1 (6 bases). V lost 3 bases, J lost 4 bases, and 15 bases lay in between. This CDR3 comprises 15 residues. The germline CDR1 and CDR2 sequences are SGHVT and SQSDAQ. As DNA, the CDR3 is TGTGCCAGCAGCTTTCTTGAAACAGGGACAGAGACCCAGTACTTC. Translating gives CASSFLETGTETQYF.

This clone was detected only a few times. This chain links TRBV27 with TRBJ1-2; 10 bases are a match to TRBD1. J gave up 4 bases and V 5 bases, and 7 bases lay outside the gene matches. Germline CDR1 reads MNHEY; CDR2 reads SMNVEV (reference sequence). The CDR3 covers 15 residues. CDR3 in DNA: TGTGCCAGCAGTCCCCGGACAGGGGGACTCTATGGCTACACCTTC. As protein: CASSPRTGGLYGYTF.

Remarks on this clone: The junction does not match germline at one end; this may be a read error. This chain connects TRBV5-6 to TRBJ1-2; no firm D call. CDR3 size: 12 residues. Germline V gene sequence: CDR1 SGHDT, CDR2 YYEEEE. The CDR3 DNA follows: TGTGCCAGCAGCTTGTGGAGGGATGGCTGCACCTTC. Translation gives CASSLWRDGCTF.

The chain employs TRBV6-5 and TRBJ1-1; D might be TRBD1 (6 bases). The CDR3 has 13 amino acids. Germline V gene lookup returns CDR1 MNHEY and CDR2 SVGAGI. V was pared by 6 bases and J by 0 bases, with 8 bases between. The CDR3 nucleotides read TGTGCCAGCAGGGACAGTATGAACACTGAAGCTTTCTTT. The encoded protein is CASRDSMNTEAFF.

The rearrangement links TRBV2 to TRBJ1-2; 7 nucleotides line up with TRBD1. From germline, CDR1 is SNHLY and CDR2 FYNNEI. V gave up 8 bases and J gave up 2 bases; unmatched junction bases: 8. The CDR3 spans 14 residues. CDR3: CASDLQGFNYGYTF. The CDR3 region has the DNA TGTGCCAGCGACCTACAGGGGTTCAACTATGGCTACACCTTC.

The rearrangement joins TRBV28 to TRBJ1-5; D is unclear. Per germline, CDR1 MDHEN and CDR2 SYDVKM. Trimming cost V 6 bases and J 6 bases, with 9 bases left between them. The CDR3 runs to 12 residues. In nucleotides, the CDR3 is TGTGCCAGCAGAGGCTCGGGTCAGCCCCAGCATTTT. The encoded protein is CASRGSGQPQHF.

The J gene is TRBJ2-3, the V gene TRBV18; the match to TRBD1 covers 8 bases. Trimming removed 2 bases from V and 1 base from J; junction bases left unmatched: 5. CDR1 is KGHSH and CDR2 is LQKENI in the germline V gene. CDR3 length: 16 amino acids. The CDR3 sequence: CASSPMGQARTDTQYF. The CDR3 DNA sequence: TGTGCCAGCTCACCAATGGGACAGGCCCGCACAGATACGCAGTATTTT.

V is TRBV6-1 and J is TRBJ1-5; D perhaps matches TRBD1 (6 bases). The CDR3 runs to 12 residues. Germline CDR1 MNHNS, CDR2 SASEGT. V was trimmed by 7 bases and J by 5 bases, leaving 9 bases between them. The CDR3 DNA is TGTGCCAGCAATCACAGGGATCAGCCCCAGCATTTT. Translating it yields CASNHRDQPQHF.

This chain's CDR3 is CASSPSTIGWGDTQYF. CDR3 nucleotide sequence: TGTGCCAGCAGCCCATCGACTATAGGATGGGGAGATACGCAGTATTTT. The chain is built from TRBV4-2 and TRBJ2-3; D possibly corresponds to TRBD2 (5 bases). V was trimmed by 4 bases and J by 5 bases, leaving 19 bases between them. The CDR3 contains 16 residues. Germline V gene data show CDR1 as LGHNA and CDR2 as YNFKEQ.

CDR3 in DNA: TGTGCCAGCAGCTTAAGCGGCAGATCTAACTATGGCTACACCTTC. It encodes CASSLSGRSNYGYTF. V is TRBV5-4 and J is TRBJ1-2; no clear D gene. The CDR3 sequence is 15 residues long. The germline CDR1 and CDR2 sequences are SGHNT and YYREEE (reference sequence). The ends were cut back, 2 bases at V and 0 bases at J, with 11 bases in the middle. The entire variable domain, with the rest obtained from reference TRBV5-4 and TRBJ1-2, is as follows: ETGVTQSPTHLIKTRGQQVTLRCSSQSGHNTVSWYQQALGQGPQFIFQYYREEENGRGNFPPRFSGLQFPNYSSELNVNALELDDSALYLCASSLSGRSNYGYTFGSGTRLTVV.

This chain links TRBV7-2 with TRBJ1-2, with D perhaps matching TRBD1 (6 bases). Germline V lookup: CDR1 SGHTA, CDR2 FQGNSA. V gave up 0 bases and J gave up 9 bases, with 11 bases separating them. The CDR3 totals 13 residues. The CDR3 loop reads CASSLARQESYTF. For the CDR3, the DNA is TGTGCCAGCAGCTTAGCGCGACAGGAAAGCTACACCTTC.